Reported below is one TCR beta chain. This entry belongs to a study of blood T cell repertoires in COVID-19. TCRdb's table, derived via immunoSEQ multiplex PCR, lists solely in-frame clones and lacks some. Of a few hundred thousand clones in the sample, 65% to 85% are singletons; the top ten hold 6.8%. The V end lost 5 bases, the J end lost 1 base, and 10 bases lay between the germline ends. CDR1 SGHNT and CDR2 YYREEE come from the germline V gene (reference sequence). The CDR3 runs 13 residues. The V gene is TRBV5-4, the J gene TRBJ2-7, with TRBD1 as a possible D gene (6 bases). Sequencing used PBMCs or T cells enriched from blood (not recorded which). This receptor was identified in a middle-aged woman who had recovered from COVID-19. This chain's CDR3 is CASSRTGSYEQYV. CDR3 sequence (DNA): TGTGCCAGCAGTCGTACAGGGTCCTACGAGCAGTACGTC.